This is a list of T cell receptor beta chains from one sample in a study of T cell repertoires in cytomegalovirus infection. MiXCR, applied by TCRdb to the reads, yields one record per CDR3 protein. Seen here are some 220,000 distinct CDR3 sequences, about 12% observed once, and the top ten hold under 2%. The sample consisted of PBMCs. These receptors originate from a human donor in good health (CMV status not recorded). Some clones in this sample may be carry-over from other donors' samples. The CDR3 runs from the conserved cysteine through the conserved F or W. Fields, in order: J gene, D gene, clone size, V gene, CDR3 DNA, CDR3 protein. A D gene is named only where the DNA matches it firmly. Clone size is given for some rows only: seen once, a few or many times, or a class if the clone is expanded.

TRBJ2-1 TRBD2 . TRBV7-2 TGTGCCTGCAGCCTCGGGGGGGGGGGGTACAATGAGCAGTTTTTC CACSLGGGGYNEQFF
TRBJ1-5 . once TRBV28 TGTGCCGGGACCATCCGCCGCGATCAGCCCCAGCATTTT CAGTIRRDQPQHF
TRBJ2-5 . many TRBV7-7 TGTGCCAGCTCCCCCGGGGGCCAGAGTTCGGCGGAGACCCAGTACTTC CASSPGGQSSAETQYF
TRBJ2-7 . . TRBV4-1 TGCGCCAGCAGCCAAGAGCTAAGGTACGAGCAGTACTTC CASSQELRYEQYF
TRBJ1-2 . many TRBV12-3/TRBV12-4 TGTGCCAGCAGTCGGGTACCAGGGGGCTACACCTTC CASSRVPGGYTF
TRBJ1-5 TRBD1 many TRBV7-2 TGTGCCAGCAGCTTAGTGGGGACAGGGGATCAGCCCCAGCATTTT CASSLVGTGDQPQHF
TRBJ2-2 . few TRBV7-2 TGTGCCAGCAGCCCGGAGGGTGGGGGGGCCGGCGGGGAGCTGTTTTTT CASSPEGGGAGGELFF
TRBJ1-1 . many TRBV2 TGTGCCAGCAGTGAAGTGGGATCTGAAGCTTTCTTT CASSEVGSEAFF
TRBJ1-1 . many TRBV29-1 TGCAGCACAAGGAAAGGCAGTTTTCGAATGAACACTGAAGCTTTCTTT CSTRKGSFRMNTEAFF
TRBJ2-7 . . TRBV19 TGTGCCAGTAGGAAAACAACCGGGACGGGCTCCTACGAGCAGTACTTC CASRKTTGTGSYEQYF
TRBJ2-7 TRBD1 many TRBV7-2 TGTGCCAGCAGCCCACAGGGGGCTTTATACGAGCAGTACTTC CASSPQGALYEQYF
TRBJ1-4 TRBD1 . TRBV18 TGTGCCAGCTCATCCCGGGACAGGGCGAATGAAAAACTGTTTTTT CASSSRDRANEKLFF
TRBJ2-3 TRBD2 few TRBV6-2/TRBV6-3 TGTGCCAGCAGTCACCGGACTAGCGGGGATACAGATACGCAGTATTTT CASSHRTSGDTDTQYF
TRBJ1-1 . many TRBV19 TGTGCCAGTAGTTCTCTGGGGCTGACCCCTGAAGCTTTCTTT CASSSLGLTPEAFF
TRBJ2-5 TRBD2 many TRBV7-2 TGTGCCAGCAGCTTGGCTAGCGGGGGGGCCGGGGAGACCCAGTACTTC CASSLASGGAGETQYF
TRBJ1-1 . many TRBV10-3 TGTGCCATCACGGGCAATGAGAACACTGAAGCTTTCTTT CAITGNENTEAFF
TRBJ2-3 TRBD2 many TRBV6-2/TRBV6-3 TGTGCCACCGGTTCTCCGGGACTAGCGGCCCCCTCCACAGATACGCAGTATTTT CATGSPGLAAPSTDTQYF
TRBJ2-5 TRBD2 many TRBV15 TGTGCCACCAGCAGAGGGGCGGGAGGGCCGGAGACCCAGTACTTC CATSRGAGGPETQYF
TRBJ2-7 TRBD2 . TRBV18 TGTGCCAGCTCACGCACTAGCGGGGGGGACTCCTACGAGCAGTACTTC CASSRTSGGDSYEQYF
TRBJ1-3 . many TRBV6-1 TGTGCCAGCAGTGGACGTCCTGGAAACACCATATATTTT CASSGRPGNTIYF
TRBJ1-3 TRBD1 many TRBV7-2 TGTGCCAGCAGCCTGGGACAGGGTCCCTCATCTGGAAACACCATATATTTT CASSLGQGPSSGNTIYF
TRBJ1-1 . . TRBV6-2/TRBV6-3 TGTGCGGGCCGCATGAACACTGAAGCTTTCTTT CAGRMNTEAFF
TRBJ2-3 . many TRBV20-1 TGCAGTGCTAGAGGGCTTAGTAACACAGATACGCAGTATTTT CSARGLSNTDTQYF
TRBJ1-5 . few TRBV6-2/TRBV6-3 TGTGCCAGCAGTGGAGGGGGAGGCAATCAGCCCCAGCATTTT CASSGGGGNQPQHF
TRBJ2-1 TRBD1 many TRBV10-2 TGCGCCAGCAGTGACCGGACAGGGAGCAATGAGCAGTTCTTC CASSDRTGSNEQFF
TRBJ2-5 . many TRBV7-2 TGTGCCAGCAGCTTGGGACTCTTTTCGGAGACCCAGTACTTC CASSLGLFSETQYF
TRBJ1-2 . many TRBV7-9 TGTGCCAGCAGTTGGGGGGGCGGTAGCTATGGCTACACCTTC CASSWGGGSYGYTF
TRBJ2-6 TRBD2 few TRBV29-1 TGCAGCGTTGAAGCGGGGGGGGGGGCCAACGTCCTGACTTTC CSVEAGGGANVLTF
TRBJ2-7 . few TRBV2 TGTGCCACCGGAGATTCCTCCTACGAGCAGTACTTC CATGDSSYEQYF
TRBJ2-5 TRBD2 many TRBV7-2 TGTGCCAGCAGCTTTCAGCGGGGGGGCCTGGAGACCCAGTACTTC CASSFQRGGLETQYF
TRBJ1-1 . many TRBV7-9 TGTGCCAGCAGTTTGGACACGAACACTGAAGCTTTCTTT CASSLDTNTEAFF
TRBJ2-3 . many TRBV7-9 TGTGCCAGCAGCTTAGCGGCCGTGAGCACAGATACGCAGTATTTT CASSLAAVSTDTQYF
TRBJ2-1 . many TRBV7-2 TGTGCCAGCAGCTTAGTAGCGGACAGTTACAATGAGCAGTTCTTC CASSLVADSYNEQFF
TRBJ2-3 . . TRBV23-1 TGCGCCAGCAGGGTGGAGGAAGGGAAAGGCACAGATACGCAGTATTTT CASRVEEGKGTDTQYF
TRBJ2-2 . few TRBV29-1 TGCACCATTTTAAGGAACACCGGGGAGCTGTTTTTT CTILRNTGELFF
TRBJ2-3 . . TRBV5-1 TGCGCCAGCAGGGTCGCAACCGGCACAGATACGCAGTATTTT CASRVATGTDTQYF
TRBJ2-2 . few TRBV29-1 TGCAGCGTTGGATTGGCGGCCGCCGGCGGGGAGCTGTTTTTT CSVGLAAAGGELFF
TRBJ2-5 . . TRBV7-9 TGTGCCAGCAGCGTAGTCCAGGGACAAGAGACCCAGTACTTC CASSVVQGQETQYF
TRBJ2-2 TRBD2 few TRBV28 TGTGCCAGCAGTTTGGGAGGGGCGCGAACCGGGGAGCTGTTTTTT CASSLGGARTGELFF
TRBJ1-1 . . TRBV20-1 TGCAGTGCTAGTCAGGGTCTTCAAGCTTTCTTT CSASQGLQAFF
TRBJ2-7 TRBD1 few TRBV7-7 TGTGCCAGCAGCCCTGGGACAGGGAATTACGAGCAGTACTTC CASSPGTGNYEQYF
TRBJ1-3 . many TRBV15 TGTGCCACCAGCAGGGACAGAGGAAACACCATATATTTT CATSRDRGNTIYF
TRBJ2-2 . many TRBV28 TGTGCCAGCAGACAGGGACGGAACACCGGGGAGCTGTTTTTT CASRQGRNTGELFF
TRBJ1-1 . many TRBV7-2 TGTGCCAGCAGCGAGGCAGGTACCATGAACACTGAAGCTTTCTTT CASSEAGTMNTEAFF
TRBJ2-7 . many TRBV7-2 TGTGCCAGCAGCCCACGGACAGTGAGCTCCTACGAGCAGTACTTC CASSPRTVSSYEQYF
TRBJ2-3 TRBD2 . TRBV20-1 TGCAGTGCTGGCCCCTCAGCGGGAGAGGGCACAGATACGCAGTATTTT CSAGPSAGEGTDTQYF
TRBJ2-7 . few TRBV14 TGTGCCAGCAGCCCGACAGCCTCCTACGAGCAGTACTTC CASSPTASYEQYF
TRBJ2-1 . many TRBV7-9 TGTGCCAGCAGCTTCGACAGGGAGGGCGATGAGCAGTTCTTC CASSFDREGDEQFF
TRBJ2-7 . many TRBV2 TGTGCCCTCCTAACAGCTAACTACGAGCAGTACTTC CALLTANYEQYF
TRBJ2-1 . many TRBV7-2 TGTGCCAGCAGCTGGGGGGCCAATGAGCAGTTCTTC CASSWGANEQFF
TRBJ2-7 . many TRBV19 TGTGCCAGTAGTATTACTAAAACCTACGAGCAGTACTTC CASSITKTYEQYF